This TCR beta chain comes out of a study of blood T cell repertoires in COVID-19. About the research overall: T cells, B-cell-depleted T cells, or PBMCs supplied cDNA or gDNA.

CDR1 is MNHEY, CDR2 SVGEGT, per germline. The CDR3 is made up of 13 amino acids. Trimming took 1 base from V and 7 from J, leaving 7 bases between them. Only in-frame clones appear in the TCRdb table, and some are missing; sequencing was by immunoSEQ multiplex PCR. Of approximately 340,000 clones in the sample, about 91% were seen once. The chain employs TRBV6-2 or TRBV6-3 and TRBJ2-2; D is unresolved. The sequenced material came from peripheral blood. This TCR derives from a man aged 30-40 years with COVID-19, enrolled during active disease. The CDR3 DNA follows: TGTGCCAGCAGTTACTTTAGTAACGGGGAGCTGTTTTTT. This translates into CASSYFSNGELFF.